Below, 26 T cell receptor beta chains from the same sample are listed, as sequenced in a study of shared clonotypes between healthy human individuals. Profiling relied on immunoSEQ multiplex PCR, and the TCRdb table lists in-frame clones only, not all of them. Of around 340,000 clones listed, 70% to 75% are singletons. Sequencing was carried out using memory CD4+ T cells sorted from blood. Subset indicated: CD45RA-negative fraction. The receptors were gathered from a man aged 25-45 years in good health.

CDR3 bases: TGTGCCAGCAGCAAACAACTCAGGGGGCTAGGAGGAGAGACCCAGTACTTC. Translated: CASSKQLRGLGGETQYF. The rearrangement uses TRBV2 and TRBJ2-5; 8 bases fit TRBD1. The germline gives CDR1 SNHLY, CDR2 FYNNEI. V shed 6 bases and J 4 bases; nucleotides not matched to a gene: 16. This CDR3 has 17 residues.

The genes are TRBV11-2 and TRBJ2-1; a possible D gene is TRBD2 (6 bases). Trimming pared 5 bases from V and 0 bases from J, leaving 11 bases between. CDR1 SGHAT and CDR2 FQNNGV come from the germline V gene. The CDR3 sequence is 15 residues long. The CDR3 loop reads CASSPRGSSYNEQFF. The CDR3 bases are TGTGCCAGCAGCCCTCGGGGGAGCTCCTACAATGAGCAGTTCTTC.

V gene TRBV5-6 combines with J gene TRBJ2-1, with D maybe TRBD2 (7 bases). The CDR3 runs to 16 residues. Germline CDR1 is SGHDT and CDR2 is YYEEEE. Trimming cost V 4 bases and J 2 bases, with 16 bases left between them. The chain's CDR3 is CASSREGGGTYNEQFF. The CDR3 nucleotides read TGTGCCAGCAGCCGAGAGGGGGGAGGGACCTACAATGAGCAGTTCTTC.

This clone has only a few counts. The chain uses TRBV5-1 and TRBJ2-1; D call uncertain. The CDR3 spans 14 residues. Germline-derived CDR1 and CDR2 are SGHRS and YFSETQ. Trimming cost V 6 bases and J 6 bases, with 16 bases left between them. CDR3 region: CASTKELGPNEQFF. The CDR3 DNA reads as TGCGCCAGCACCAAGGAGTTAGGGCCCAATGAGCAGTTCTTC.

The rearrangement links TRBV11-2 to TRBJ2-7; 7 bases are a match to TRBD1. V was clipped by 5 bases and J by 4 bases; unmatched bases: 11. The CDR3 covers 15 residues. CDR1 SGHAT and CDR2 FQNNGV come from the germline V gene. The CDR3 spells CASSLTTTGVYEQYF. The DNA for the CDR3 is TGTGCCAGCAGCCTCACAACTACAGGGGTATACGAGCAGTACTTC. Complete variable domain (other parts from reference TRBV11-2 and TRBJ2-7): EAGVAQSPRYKIIEKRQSVAFWCNPISGHATLYWYQQILGQGPKLLIQFQNNGVVDDSQLPKDRFSAERLKGVDSTLKIQPAKLEDSAVYLCASSLTTTGVYEQYFGPGTRLTVT.

The CDR3 sequence is CASRFDSTEAFF. CDR3 coding DNA: TGCGCCAGCAGATTCGACAGCACAGAAGCTTTCTTT. V is TRBV5-1 and J is TRBJ1-1, with a possible D match to TRBD1 (5 bases). Between the trimmed V and J ends, which lost 5 bases and 8 bases, there was a span of 13 bases. The germline V gene encodes CDR1 SGHRS and CDR2 YFSETQ. This CDR3 contains 12 residues. The full variable domain, in which reference TRBV5-1 and TRBJ1-1 provide the parts outside the CDR3, is KAGVTQTPRYLIKTRGQQVTLSCSPISGHRSVSWYQQTPGQGLQFLFEYFSETQRNKGNFPGRFSGRQFSNSRSEMNVSTLELGDSALYLCASRFDSTEAFFGQGTRLTVV.

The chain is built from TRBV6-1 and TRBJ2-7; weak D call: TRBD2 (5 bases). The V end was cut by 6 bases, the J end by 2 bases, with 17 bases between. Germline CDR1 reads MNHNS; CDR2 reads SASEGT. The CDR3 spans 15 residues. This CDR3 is CASRDSGHGTYEQYF. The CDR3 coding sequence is TGTGCCAGCAGGGACTCCGGTCATGGGACCTACGAGCAGTACTTC.

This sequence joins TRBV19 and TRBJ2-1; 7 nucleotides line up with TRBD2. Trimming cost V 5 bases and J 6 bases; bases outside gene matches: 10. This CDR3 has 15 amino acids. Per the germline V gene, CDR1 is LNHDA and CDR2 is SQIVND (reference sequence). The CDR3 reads CASSPLAFKSNEQFF. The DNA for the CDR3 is TGTGCCAGTAGTCCACTAGCGTTCAAGAGCAATGAGCAGTTCTTC.

The chain's CDR3 is CASKPPTSGRPGEQFF. The CDR3 DNA reads TGTGCCAGTAAACCGCCGACTAGCGGGAGACCGGGTGAGCAGTTCTTC. The V call is TRBV19, the J call TRBJ2-1, with 12 nucleotides matching TRBD2. Germline CDR1 is LNHDA and CDR2 is SQIVND (reference sequence). The J segment lost 9 bases and the V segment lost 7 bases, leaving 13 bases of the junction unmatched. This CDR3 is 16 amino acids long.

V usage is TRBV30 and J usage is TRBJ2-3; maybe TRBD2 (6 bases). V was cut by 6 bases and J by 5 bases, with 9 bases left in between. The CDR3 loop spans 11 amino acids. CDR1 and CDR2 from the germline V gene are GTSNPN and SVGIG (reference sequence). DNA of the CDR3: TGTGCCTGTCGCGGGGTAGATACGCAGTATTTT. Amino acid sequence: CACRGVDTQYF.

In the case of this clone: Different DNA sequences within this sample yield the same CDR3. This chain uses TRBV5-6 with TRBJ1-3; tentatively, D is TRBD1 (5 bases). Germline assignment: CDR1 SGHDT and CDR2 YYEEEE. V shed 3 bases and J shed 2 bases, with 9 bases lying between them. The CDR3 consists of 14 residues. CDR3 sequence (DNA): TGTGCCAGCAGCTGGGGGACTGCTGGAAACACCATATATTTT. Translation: CASSWGTAGNTIYF.

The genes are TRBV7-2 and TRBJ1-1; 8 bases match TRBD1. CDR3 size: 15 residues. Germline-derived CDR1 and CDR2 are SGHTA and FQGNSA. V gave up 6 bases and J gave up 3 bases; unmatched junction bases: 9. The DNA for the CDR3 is TGTGCCAGCAGTTCAGGGGGCGTACGTCACACTGAAGCTTTCTTT. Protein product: CASSSGGVRHTEAFF.

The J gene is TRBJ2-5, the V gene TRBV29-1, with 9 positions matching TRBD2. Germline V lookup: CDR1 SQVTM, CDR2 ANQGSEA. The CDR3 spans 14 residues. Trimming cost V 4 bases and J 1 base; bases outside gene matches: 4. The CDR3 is CSVGTSARQETQYF. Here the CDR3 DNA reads TGCAGCGTTGGGACTAGCGCCCGCCAAGAGACCCAGTACTTC.

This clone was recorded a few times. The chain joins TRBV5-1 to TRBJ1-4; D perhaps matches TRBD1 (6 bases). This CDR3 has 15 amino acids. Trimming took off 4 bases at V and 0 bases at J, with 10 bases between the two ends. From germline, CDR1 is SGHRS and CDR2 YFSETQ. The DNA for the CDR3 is TGCGCCAGCAGCCCCGGGACAACAACTAATGAAAAACTGTTTTTT. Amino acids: CASSPGTTTNEKLFF.

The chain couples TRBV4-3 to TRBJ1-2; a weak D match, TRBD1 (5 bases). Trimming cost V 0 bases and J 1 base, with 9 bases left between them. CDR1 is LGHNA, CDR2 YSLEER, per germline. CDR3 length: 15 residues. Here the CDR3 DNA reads TGCGCCAGCAGCCAAGAACAGGAGATTAACTATGGCTACACCTTC. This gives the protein CASSQEQEINYGYTF.

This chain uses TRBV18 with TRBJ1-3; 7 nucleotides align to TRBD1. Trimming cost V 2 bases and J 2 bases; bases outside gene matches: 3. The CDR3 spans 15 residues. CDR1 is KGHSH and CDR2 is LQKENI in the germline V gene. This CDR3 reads CASSPYRGTGNTIYF. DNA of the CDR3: TGTGCCAGCTCACCATACAGGGGTACTGGAAACACCATATATTTT.

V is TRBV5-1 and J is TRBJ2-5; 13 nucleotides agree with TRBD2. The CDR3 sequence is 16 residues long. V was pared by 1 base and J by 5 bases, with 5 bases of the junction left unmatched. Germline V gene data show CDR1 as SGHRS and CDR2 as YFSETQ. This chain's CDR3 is CASSLTLAGGDETQYF. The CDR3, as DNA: TGCGCCAGCAGCTTGACACTAGCGGGAGGGGATGAGACCCAGTACTTC.

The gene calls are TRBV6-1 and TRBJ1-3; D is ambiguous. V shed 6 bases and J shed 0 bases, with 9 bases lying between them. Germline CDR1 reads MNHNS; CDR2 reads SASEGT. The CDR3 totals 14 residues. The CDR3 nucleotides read TGTGCCAGCAGCCCAGCCCACTCTGGAAACACCATATATTTT. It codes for CASSPAHSGNTIYF.

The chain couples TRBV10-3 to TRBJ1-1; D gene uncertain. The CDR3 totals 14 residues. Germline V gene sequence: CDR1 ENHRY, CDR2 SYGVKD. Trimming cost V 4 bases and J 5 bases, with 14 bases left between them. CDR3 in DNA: TGTGCCATCAGTGGATTTCGTGATGGGACTGAAGCTTTCTTT. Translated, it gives CAISGFRDGTEAFF.

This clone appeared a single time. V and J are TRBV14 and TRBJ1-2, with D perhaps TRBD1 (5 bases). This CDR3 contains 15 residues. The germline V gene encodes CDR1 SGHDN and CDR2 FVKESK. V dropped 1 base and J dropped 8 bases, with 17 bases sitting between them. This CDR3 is CASSQGGRAIQGYTF. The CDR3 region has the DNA TGTGCCAGCAGCCAAGGAGGCAGGGCAATCCAGGGCTACACCTTC.

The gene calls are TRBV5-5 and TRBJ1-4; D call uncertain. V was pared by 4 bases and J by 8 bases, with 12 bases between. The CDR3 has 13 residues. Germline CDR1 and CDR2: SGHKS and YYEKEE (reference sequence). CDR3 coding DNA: TGTGCCAGCAGCGTAGGACTGACCGAAAAACTGTTTTTT. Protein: CASSVGLTEKLFF.

CDR3 sequence reads: CASSLIMAFTDTQYF. CDR3 in DNA: TGTGCCAGCAGCTTGATTATGGCATTCACAGATACGCAGTATTTT. The rearrangement joins TRBV11-2 to TRBJ2-3; D unresolved. Germline lookup yields CDR1 SGHAT and CDR2 FQNNGV. Between the trimmed V and J ends, which lost 3 bases and 2 bases, there was a span of 12 bases. CDR3 length: 15 residues. The full variable domain, completed using reference TRBV11-2 and TRBJ2-3, is EAGVAQSPRYKIIEKRQSVAFWCNPISGHATLYWYQQILGQGPKLLIQFQNNGVVDDSQLPKDRFSAERLKGVDSTLKIQPAKLEDSAVYLCASSLIMAFTDTQYFGPGTRLTVL.

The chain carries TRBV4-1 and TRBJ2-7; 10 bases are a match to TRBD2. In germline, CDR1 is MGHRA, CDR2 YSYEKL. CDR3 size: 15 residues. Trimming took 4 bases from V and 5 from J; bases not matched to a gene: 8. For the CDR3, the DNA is TGCGCCAGCAGCCTCGTCCTAGCGGGAGCCCACGAGCAGTACTTC. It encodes CASSLVLAGAHEQYF.

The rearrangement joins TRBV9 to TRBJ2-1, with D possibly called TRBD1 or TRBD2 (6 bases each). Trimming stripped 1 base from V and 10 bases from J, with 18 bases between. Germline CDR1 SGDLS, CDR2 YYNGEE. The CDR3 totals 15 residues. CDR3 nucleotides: TGTGCCAGCAGCGTAATGGGGGGCTCCGCGTGGGAGCAGTTCTTC. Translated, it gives CASSVMGGSAWEQFF.

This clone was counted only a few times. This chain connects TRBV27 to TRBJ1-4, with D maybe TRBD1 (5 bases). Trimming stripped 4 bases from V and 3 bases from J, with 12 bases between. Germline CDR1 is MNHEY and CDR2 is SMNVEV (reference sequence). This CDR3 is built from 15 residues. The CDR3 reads CASSWRGQSNEKLFF. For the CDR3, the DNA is TGTGCCAGCAGTTGGAGGGGCCAGTCTAATGAAAAACTGTTTTTT.

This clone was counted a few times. CDR3 sequence reads: CASSLDGVVAEQYF. The CDR3 DNA is TGCGCCAGCAGCTTGGATGGGGTCGTGGCGGAGCAGTACTTC. V gene TRBV5-1 combines with J gene TRBJ2-7; no firm D call. Germline values: CDR1 SGHRS, CDR2 YFSETQ. The ends were cut back, 0 bases at V and 7 bases at J, with 14 bases in the middle. The CDR3 sequence is 14 residues long.